The 2 T cell receptor beta chains reported below all come from one sample, sequenced in a study of identical twins. TCRdb itself ran the 5' RACE reads through MiXCR, one entry per CDR3 protein. The sample holds roughly 470,000 distinct CDR3 sequences, 14% seen once. This sample also appeared in a second study, on yellow fever vaccine responses in identical twins.

The sequencing sample was made of CD4+ T cells sorted from blood. These receptors all come from a woman younger than 35 in good health.

Points on this clonotype: This sequence may be a read error, since a much larger clone differs from it by one base. CDR3 sequence (DNA): TGTGCCAGCAGCCCGACAGGGGGAAACAAGTACTTC. It specifies CASSPTGGNKYF. The chain employs TRBV5-6 and TRBJ2-5; TRBD1 matches at 9 bases. The CDR3 sequence is 12 residues long. Germline V gives CDR1 SGHDT, CDR2 YYEEEE. V lost 4 bases, J lost 12 bases, and 7 bases stayed unmatched. Filled out from reference TRBV5-6 and TRBJ2-5, the complete variable domain reads DAGVTQSPTHLIKTRGQQVTLRCSPKSGHDTVSWYQQALGQGPQFIFQYYEEEERQRGNFPDRFSGHQFPNYSSELNVNALLLGDSALYLCASSPTGGNKYFGPGTRLLVL.

The chain links TRBV14 to TRBJ2-7; tentative D call: TRBD2 (6 bases). The length of the CDR3 is 15 residues. Germline V CDR1 and CDR2: SGHDN, FVKESK. V shed 4 bases and J shed 5 bases, with 18 bases lying between them. The CDR3 DNA is TGTGCCAGCAGCCCCCTAGGCGGGAAAATCCACGAGCAGTACTTC. Translated, it gives CASSPLGGKIHEQYF. Together with reference TRBV14 and TRBJ2-7, the CDR3 gives the full variable domain: EAGVTQFPSHSVIEKGQTVTLRCDPISGHDNLYWYRRVMGKEIKFLLHFVKESKQDESGMPNNRFLAERTGGTYSTLKVQPAELEDSGVYFCASSPLGGKIHEQYFGPGTRLTVT.